The 12 T cell receptor beta chains in this list originate from one sample, sequenced in a study of cytomegalovirus exposure and HLA in healthy donors. Primers for the PCR totalled 60 Vbeta and 13 Jbeta. The method was immunoSEQ multiplex PCR; TCRdb's version includes in-frame clones alone and lacks a portion of them. Of some 110,000 clones in the sample, roughly a tenth are singletons; the top ten hold 3% to 3.5%. The source material was PBMCs. The receptors here all came from a man aged 25 to 40 in good health and CMV-seronegative.

This clone was counted only a few times. This chain connects TRBV30 to TRBJ1-4, with D hard to call. CDR1 is GTSNPN, CDR2 SVGIG, per germline (reference sequence). This CDR3 region has 16 residues. Trimming took off 1 base at V and 8 bases at J, with 20 bases between the two ends. In nucleotides, the CDR3 is TGTGCCTGGAGTGGAGAGGGAAAAGGGATTAGGGAAAAACTGTTTTTT. It translates to CAWSGEGKGIREKLFF.

V and J are TRBV7-8 and TRBJ2-5; the D gene is possibly TRBD1 (7 bases). The CDR3 runs to 15 residues. V was pared by 6 bases and J by 1 base, with 15 bases between. CDR1 is SGHVS and CDR2 is FQNEAQ in the germline V gene. The CDR3 sequence: CASSPPQGGQETQYF. The CDR3 DNA is TGTGCCAGCAGTCCCCCCCAGGGGGGCCAAGAGACCCAGTACTTC.

This clone was seen more than once but under ten times. V usage is TRBV15 and J usage is TRBJ1-2; unclear D gene. The CDR3 sequence is 15 residues long. Trimming stripped 3 bases from V and 3 bases from J, with 14 bases between. Germline CDR1 LNHNV, CDR2 YYDKDF (reference sequence). The CDR3, as DNA: TGTGCCACCAGCAGGGGCCCTATCCCCTACTATGGCTACACCTTC. This translates into CATSRGPIPYYGYTF.

A remark on this clone: Other DNA sequences in this specimen translate into the identical CDR3. V and J are TRBV9 and TRBJ2-7; 9 bases line up with TRBD1. The CDR3 runs 16 residues. V dropped 2 bases and J dropped 4; count of bases not matched to a gene: 10. Germline CDR1 SGDLS, CDR2 YYNGEE. As DNA, the CDR3 is TGTGCCAGCAGCGTCGAACCGACAGGGGGTCGATACGAGCAGTACTTC. Amino acid sequence: CASSVEPTGGRYEQYF.

The chain has TRBV10-1 and TRBJ2-3, with TRBD2 matching over 8 bases. This CDR3 has 17 residues. Germline CDR1 is WNHNN and CDR2 is SYGVQD (reference sequence). The V segment lost 2 bases and the J segment 1 base; nucleotides outside the gene matches: 8. CDR3 amino acids: CASSENLAGAGTDTQYF. CDR3 sequence (DNA): TGCGCCAGCAGTGAGAACCTAGCGGGTGCTGGCACAGATACGCAGTATTTT.

The V and J genes are TRBV5-1 and TRBJ2-5; 7 bases align to TRBD1. CDR1 and CDR2 (germline): SGHRS, YFSETQ. The CDR3 runs to 15 residues. Trimming at V came to 2 bases and at J to 2 bases, leaving 6 bases not matched to a gene. The CDR3 coding sequence is TGCGCCAGCAGCTTTAAGGGGGCTCCTCAAGAGACCCAGTACTTC. Translation: CASSFKGAPQETQYF.

In this sample, this clone turned up a few times. The J gene is TRBJ2-1, the V gene TRBV2; D perhaps matches TRBD2 (5 bases). Germline V gene sequence: CDR1 SNHLY, CDR2 FYNNEI. This CDR3 is built from 16 residues. V dropped 6 bases and J dropped 7 bases, with 22 bases sitting between them. The CDR3, as DNA: TGTGCCAGCAGCCCTCGGGTCCCACCGACGGGGAATGAGCAGTTCTTC. It encodes CASSPRVPPTGNEQFF.

The chain joins TRBV27 to TRBJ2-5; the match to TRBD1 covers 8 bases. This CDR3 is built from 13 residues. V lost 0 bases, J lost 7 bases, and 1 base stayed unmatched. Germline CDR1 and CDR2: MNHEY and SMNVEV (reference sequence). CDR3 nucleotide sequence: TGTGCCAGCAGTTTATCGCAGGGGGCGACCCAGTACTTC. It translates to CASSLSQGATQYF.

A few counts support this clone. The chain employs TRBV5-1 and TRBJ2-7, with 7 bases fitting TRBD1. CDR1 is SGHRS and CDR2 is YFSETQ in the germline V gene. The V gene end was trimmed by 7 bases and the J gene end by 2 bases; junction bases not matched to a gene: 3. This CDR3 spans 12 amino acids. CDR3 sequence reads: CASGQETYEQYF. Written as DNA, the CDR3 is TGCGCCAGCGGACAGGAGACCTACGAGCAGTACTTC.

This clone came up a few times. The rearrangement links TRBV5-1 to TRBJ2-3; 9 bases align to TRBD1. The CDR3 extends over 15 amino acids. Germline trimming cut 3 bases from V and 0 bases from J; bases unmatched to any gene: 2. The germline CDR1 and CDR2 sequences are SGHRS and YFSETQ. CDR3 bases: TGCGCCAGCAGCTCGACAGGGGGAAGCACAGATACGCAGTATTTT. This gives the protein CASSSTGGSTDTQYF. The full variable domain, completed using reference TRBV5-1 and TRBJ2-3, is KAGVTQTPRYLIKTRGQQVTLSCSPISGHRSVSWYQQTPGQGLQFLFEYFSETQRNKGNFPGRFSGRQFSNSRSEMNVSTLELGDSALYLCASSSTGGSTDTQYFGPGTRLTVL.

The CDR3 DNA sequence: TGTGCCAGCAGCCACGACCCGGGGACAGTCAACACCATATATTTT. It specifies CASSHDPGTVNTIYF. The chain joins TRBV4-2 to TRBJ1-3, with TRBD1 identical over 7 bases. Germline V gene data show CDR1 as LGHNA and CDR2 as YNFKEQ. CDR3 size: 15 residues. Unmatched junction bases numbered 9, after V lost 3 bases and J lost 7 bases.

This sequence joins TRBV4-1 and TRBJ2-7; 9 nucleotides line up with TRBD2. The germline V gene encodes CDR1 MGHRA and CDR2 YSYEKL. The CDR3 has 17 residues. Unmatched junction bases numbered 10, after V lost 1 base and J lost 3 bases. CDR3 coding DNA: TGCGCCAGCAGCCAAGGTGTTCTTAGCGGGAGAGGCTACGAGCAGTACTTC. Translated, it gives CASSQGVLSGRGYEQYF.